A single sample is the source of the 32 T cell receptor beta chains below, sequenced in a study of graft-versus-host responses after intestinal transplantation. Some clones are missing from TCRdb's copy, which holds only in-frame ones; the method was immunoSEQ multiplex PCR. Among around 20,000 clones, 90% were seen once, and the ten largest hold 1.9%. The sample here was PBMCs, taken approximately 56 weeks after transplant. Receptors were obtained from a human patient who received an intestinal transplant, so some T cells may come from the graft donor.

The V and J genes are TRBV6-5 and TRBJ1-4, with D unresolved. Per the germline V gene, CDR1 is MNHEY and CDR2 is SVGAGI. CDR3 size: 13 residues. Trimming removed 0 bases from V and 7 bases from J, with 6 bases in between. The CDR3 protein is CASSYSPGEKLFF. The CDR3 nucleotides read TGTGCCAGCAGTTACTCTCCGGGTGAAAAACTGTTTTTT.

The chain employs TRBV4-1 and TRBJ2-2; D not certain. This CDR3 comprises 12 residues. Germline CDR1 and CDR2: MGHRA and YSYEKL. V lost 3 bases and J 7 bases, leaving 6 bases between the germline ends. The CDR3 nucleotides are TGCGCCAGCAGCCACCGTAGCGGGGAGCTGTTTTTT. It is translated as CASSHRSGELFF.

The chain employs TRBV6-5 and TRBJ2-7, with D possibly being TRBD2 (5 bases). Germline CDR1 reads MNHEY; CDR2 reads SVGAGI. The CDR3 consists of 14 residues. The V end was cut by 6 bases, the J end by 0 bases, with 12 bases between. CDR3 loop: CASRLEHSSYEQYF. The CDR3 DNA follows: TGTGCCAGCAGACTAGAACACAGCTCCTACGAGCAGTACTTC.

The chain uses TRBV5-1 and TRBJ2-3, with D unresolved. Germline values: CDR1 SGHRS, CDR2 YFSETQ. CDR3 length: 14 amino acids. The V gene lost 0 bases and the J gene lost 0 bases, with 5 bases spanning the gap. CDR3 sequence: CASSLALSTDTQYF. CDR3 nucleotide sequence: TGCGCCAGCAGCTTGGCTCTCAGCACAGATACGCAGTATTTT.

CDR3 amino acids: CASSYDRANIQYF. The DNA for the CDR3 is TGTGCCAGCAGTTACGACAGAGCGAATATTCAGTACTTC. The rearrangement links TRBV6-5 to TRBJ2-4, with D perhaps TRBD1 (5 bases). V was shortened by 2 bases and J by 10 bases, with 12 bases between the two germline ends. There are 13 residues in the CDR3. CDR1 and CDR2 from the germline V gene are MNHEY and SVGAGI.

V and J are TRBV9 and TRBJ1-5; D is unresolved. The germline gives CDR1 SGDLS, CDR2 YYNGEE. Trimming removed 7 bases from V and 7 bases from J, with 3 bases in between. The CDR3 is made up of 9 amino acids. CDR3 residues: CASLQPQHF. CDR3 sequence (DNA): TGTGCCAGCCTACAGCCCCAGCATTTT.

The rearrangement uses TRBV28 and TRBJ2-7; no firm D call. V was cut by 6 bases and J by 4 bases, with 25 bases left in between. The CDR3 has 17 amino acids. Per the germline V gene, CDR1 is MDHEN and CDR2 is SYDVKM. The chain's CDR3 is CASRSWTRTFRIYEQYF. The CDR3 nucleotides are TGTGCCAGCAGAAGTTGGACCCGTACCTTCCGGATTTACGAGCAGTACTTC.

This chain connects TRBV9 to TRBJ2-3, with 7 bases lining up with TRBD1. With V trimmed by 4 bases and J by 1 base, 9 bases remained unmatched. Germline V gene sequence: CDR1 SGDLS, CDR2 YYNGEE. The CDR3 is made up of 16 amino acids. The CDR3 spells CASSLSPGGGTDTQYF. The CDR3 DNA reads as TGTGCCAGCAGCCTATCCCCAGGGGGTGGCACAGATACGCAGTATTTT.

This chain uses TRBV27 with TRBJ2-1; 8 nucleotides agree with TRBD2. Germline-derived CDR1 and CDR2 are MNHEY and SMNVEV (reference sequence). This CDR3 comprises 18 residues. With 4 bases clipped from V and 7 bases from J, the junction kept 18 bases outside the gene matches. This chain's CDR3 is CASSSIFRMAGGLNEQFF. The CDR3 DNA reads TGTGCCAGCAGTTCGATCTTTAGGATGGCGGGGGGCCTTAATGAGCAGTTCTTC.

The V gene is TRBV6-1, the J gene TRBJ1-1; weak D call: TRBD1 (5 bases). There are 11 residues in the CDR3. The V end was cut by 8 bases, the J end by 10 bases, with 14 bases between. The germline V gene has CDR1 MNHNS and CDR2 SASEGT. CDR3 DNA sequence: TGTGCCAGCCGGCAGGGCGCCGTAGCTTTCTTT. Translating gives CASRQGAVAFF.

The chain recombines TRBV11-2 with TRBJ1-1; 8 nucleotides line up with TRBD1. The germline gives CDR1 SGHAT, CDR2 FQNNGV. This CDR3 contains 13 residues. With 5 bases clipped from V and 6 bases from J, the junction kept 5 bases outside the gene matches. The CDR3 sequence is CASSPGGIPEAFF. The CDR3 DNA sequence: TGTGCCAGCAGCCCAGGGGGCATCCCTGAAGCTTTCTTT.

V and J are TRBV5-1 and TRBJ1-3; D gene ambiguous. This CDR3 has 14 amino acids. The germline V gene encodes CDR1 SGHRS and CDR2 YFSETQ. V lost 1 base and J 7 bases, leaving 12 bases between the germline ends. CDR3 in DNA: TGCGCCAGCAGCTTGAACAGTTTCTGGAACACCATATATTTT. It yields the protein CASSLNSFWNTIYF.

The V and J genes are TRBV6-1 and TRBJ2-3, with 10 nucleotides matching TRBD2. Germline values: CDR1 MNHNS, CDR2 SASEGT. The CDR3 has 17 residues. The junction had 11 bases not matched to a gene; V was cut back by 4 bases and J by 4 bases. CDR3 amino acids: CASSVKGRLAGADTQYF. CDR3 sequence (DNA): TGTGCCAGCAGTGTTAAGGGTCGACTAGCGGGCGCAGATACGCAGTATTTT.

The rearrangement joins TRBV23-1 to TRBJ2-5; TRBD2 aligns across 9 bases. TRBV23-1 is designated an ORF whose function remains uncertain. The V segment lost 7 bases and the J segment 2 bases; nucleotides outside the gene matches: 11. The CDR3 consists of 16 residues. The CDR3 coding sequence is TGCGCCAGCACCCCAAGGACTAGCGCCCCTCAAGAGACCCAGTACTTC. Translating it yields CASTPRTSAPQETQYF.

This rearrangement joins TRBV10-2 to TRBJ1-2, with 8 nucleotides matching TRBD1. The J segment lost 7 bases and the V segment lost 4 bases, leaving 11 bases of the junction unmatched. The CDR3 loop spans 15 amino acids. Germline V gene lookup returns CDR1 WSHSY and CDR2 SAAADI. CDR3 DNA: TGCGCCAGCAGTGCGAAGGGAGCACAGGGGGGTGGCTACACCTTC. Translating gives CASSAKGAQGGGYTF.

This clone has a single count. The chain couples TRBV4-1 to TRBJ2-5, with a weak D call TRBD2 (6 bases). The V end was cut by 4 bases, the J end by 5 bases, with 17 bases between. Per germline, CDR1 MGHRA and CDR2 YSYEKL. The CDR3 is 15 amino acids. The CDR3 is CASSRGFGRGETQYF. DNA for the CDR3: TGCGCCAGCAGCCGGGGTTTCGGGAGAGGTGAGACCCAGTACTTC.

The CDR3 region has the DNA TGTGCCAGCAGTTACGCGGGACAGCAAGAGACCCAGTACTTC. This encodes CASSYAGQQETQYF. This chain connects TRBV6-5 to TRBJ2-5; a weak D match, TRBD1 (7 bases). Trimming removed 2 bases from V and 2 bases from J, with 9 bases in between. Germline assignment: CDR1 MNHEY and CDR2 SVGAGI. This CDR3 region has 14 residues.

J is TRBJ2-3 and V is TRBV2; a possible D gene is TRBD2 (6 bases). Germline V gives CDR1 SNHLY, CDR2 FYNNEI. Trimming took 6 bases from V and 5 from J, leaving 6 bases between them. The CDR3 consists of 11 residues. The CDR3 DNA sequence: TGTGCCAGCAGGGGGGGAGATACGCAGTATTTT. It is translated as CASRGGDTQYF.

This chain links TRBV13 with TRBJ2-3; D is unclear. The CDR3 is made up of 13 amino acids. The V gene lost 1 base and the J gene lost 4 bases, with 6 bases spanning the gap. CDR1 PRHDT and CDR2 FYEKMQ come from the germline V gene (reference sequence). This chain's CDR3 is CASSLAGPDTQYF. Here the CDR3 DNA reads TGTGCCAGCAGCTTAGCTGGACCAGATACGCAGTATTTT.

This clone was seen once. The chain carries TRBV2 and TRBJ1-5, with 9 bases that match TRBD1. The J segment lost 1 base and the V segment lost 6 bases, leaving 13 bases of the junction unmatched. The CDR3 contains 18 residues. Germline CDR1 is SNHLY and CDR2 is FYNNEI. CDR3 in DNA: TGTGCCAGCAGCGCCCCACGGACAGGGGTGAGCAGCAATCAGCCCCAGCATTTT. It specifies CASSAPRTGVSSNQPQHF.

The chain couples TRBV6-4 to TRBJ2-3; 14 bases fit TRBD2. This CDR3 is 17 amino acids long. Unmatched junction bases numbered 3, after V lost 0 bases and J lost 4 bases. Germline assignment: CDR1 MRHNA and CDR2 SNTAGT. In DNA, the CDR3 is TGTGCCAGCAGTGACTCTGGACTAGCGGGGGGAGCAGATACGCAGTATTTT. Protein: CASSDSGLAGGADTQYF.

This chain's CDR3 is CASSDSAGTTDTQYF. The CDR3 DNA reads as TGTGCCAGCAGTGACTCGGCGGGGACCACAGATACGCAGTATTTT. The chain links TRBV6-4 to TRBJ2-3, with TRBD2 as a possible D gene (6 bases). CDR3 length: 15 residues. V dropped 0 bases and J dropped 2 bases, with 9 bases sitting between them. CDR1 MRHNA and CDR2 SNTAGT come from the germline V gene.

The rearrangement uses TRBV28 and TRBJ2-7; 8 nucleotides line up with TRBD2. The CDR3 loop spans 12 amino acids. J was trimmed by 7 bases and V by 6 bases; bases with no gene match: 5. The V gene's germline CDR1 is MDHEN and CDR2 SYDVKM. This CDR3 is CASRGLVNEQYF. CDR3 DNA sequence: TGTGCCAGCAGGGGACTAGTAAATGAGCAGTACTTC.

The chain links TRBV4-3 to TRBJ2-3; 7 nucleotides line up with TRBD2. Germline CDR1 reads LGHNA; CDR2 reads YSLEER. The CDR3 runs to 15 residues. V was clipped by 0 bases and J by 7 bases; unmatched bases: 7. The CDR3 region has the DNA TGCGCCAGCAGCCAAGAGGAGACTAGCAGCTATACGCAGTATTTT. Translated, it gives CASSQEETSSYTQYF.

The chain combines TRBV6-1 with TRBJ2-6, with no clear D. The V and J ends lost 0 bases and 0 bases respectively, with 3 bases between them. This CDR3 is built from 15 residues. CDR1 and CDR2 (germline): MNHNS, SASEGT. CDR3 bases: TGTGCCAGCAGTGAAGCGGGCTCTGGGGCCAACGTCCTGACTTTC. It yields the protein CASSEAGSGANVLTF.

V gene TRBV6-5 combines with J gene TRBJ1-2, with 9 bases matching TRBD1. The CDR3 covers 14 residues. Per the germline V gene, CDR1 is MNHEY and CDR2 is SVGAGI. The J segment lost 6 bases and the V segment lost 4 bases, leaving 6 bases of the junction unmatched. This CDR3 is CASSFTGGADGYTF. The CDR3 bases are TGTGCCAGCAGTTTCACAGGGGGCGCGGATGGCTACACCTTC.

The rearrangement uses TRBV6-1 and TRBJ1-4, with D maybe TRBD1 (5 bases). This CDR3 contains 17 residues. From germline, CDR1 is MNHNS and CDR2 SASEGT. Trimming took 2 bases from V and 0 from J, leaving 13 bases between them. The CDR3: CASSERGLFATNEKLFF. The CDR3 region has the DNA TGTGCCAGCAGTGAAAGGGGCCTTTTTGCAACTAATGAAAAACTGTTTTTT.

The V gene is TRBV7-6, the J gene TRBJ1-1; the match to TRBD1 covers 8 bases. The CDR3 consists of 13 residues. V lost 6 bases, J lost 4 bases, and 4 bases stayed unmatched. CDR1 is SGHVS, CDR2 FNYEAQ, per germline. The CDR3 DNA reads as TGTGCCAGCAGTCCGACAGGGGTCACTGAAGCTTTCTTT. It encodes CASSPTGVTEAFF.

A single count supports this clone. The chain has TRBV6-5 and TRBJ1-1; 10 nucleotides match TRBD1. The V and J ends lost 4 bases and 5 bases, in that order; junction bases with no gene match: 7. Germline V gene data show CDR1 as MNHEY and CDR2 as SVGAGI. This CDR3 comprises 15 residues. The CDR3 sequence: CASSLSGTGVTEAFF. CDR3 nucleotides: TGTGCCAGCAGTTTAAGCGGGACAGGGGTGACTGAAGCTTTCTTT.

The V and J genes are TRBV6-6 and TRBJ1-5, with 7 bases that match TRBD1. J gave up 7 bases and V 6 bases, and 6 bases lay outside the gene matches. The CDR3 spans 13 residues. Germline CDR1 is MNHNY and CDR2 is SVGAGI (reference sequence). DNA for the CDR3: TGTGCCAGCAGGTCGAGGGGGCTGCAGCCCCAGCATTTT. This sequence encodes CASRSRGLQPQHF.

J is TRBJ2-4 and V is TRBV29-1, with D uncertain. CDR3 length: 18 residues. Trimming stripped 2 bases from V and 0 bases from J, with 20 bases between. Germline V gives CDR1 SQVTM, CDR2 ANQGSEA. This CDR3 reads CSVENLRTSDLAKNIQYF. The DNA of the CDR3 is TGCAGCGTTGAAAACCTCCGCACAAGCGACCTAGCCAAAAACATTCAGTACTTC.

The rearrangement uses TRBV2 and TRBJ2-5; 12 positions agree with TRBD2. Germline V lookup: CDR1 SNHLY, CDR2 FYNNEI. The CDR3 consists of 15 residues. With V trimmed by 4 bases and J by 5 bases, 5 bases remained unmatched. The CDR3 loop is CASSGTSGGTETQYF. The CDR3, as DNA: TGTGCCAGCAGTGGTACTAGCGGGGGGACGGAGACCCAGTACTTC.